These 2 T cell receptor beta chains were sequenced from one sample in a study of blood T cells in healthy people across ages. Primers used in a second PCR of roughly 6 to 12 cycles were a sample-barcoded 5' primer and a J-beta primer mix. TCRdb independently ran MiXCR on the 5' RACE reads; one entry per CDR3 protein. The sample holds hundreds of thousands of distinct CDR3 sequences; 25% are singletons and the top ten take more than 8%. This same sample was also part of a study on T cells of mothers and their children.

The sequenced material came from blood. These receptors all stem from a boy younger than 18 in good health.

V gene TRBV7-9 combines with J gene TRBJ2-5; D possibly corresponds to TRBD2 (5 bases). V lost 1 base to trimming and J lost 2 bases, with 14 bases between them. CDR1 is SEHNR, CDR2 FQNEAQ, per germline (reference sequence). The CDR3 is 16 amino acids. The CDR3 loop is CASSLGLGSGQETQYF. DNA of the CDR3: TGTGCCAGCAGCTTAGGTCTGGGATCGGGGCAAGAGACCCAGTACTTC.

This clonotype was seen a few times. The rearrangement uses TRBV7-8 and TRBJ2-5; 9 bases align to TRBD1. The junction had 10 bases not matched to a gene; V was cut back by 6 bases and J by 2 bases. Germline V gene lookup returns CDR1 SGHVS and CDR2 FQNEAQ. CDR3 length: 16 residues. Here the CDR3 DNA reads TGTGCCAGCAGTTTGGGGTGGGACAGGGATCAAGAGACCCAGTACTTC. It is translated as CASSLGWDRDQETQYF.